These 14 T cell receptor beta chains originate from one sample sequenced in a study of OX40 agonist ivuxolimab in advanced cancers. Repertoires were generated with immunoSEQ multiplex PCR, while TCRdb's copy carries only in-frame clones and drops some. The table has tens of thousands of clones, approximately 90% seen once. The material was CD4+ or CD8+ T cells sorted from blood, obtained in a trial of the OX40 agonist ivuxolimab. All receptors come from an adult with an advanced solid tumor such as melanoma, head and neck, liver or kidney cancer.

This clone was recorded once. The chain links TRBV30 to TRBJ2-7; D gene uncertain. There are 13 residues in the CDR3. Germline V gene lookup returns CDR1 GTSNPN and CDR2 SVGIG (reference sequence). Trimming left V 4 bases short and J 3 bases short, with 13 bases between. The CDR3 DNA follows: TGTGCCTGGAAGGTCCAGAGCCTCTACGAGCAGTACTTC. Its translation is CAWKVQSLYEQYF.

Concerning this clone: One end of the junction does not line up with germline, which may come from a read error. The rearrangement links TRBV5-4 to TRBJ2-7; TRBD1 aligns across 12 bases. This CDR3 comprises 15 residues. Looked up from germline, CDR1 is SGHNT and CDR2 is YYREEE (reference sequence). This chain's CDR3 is CASSFRDRGPYEQYF. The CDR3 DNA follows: TGTGCCAGCAGCTTCAGGGACAGGGGGCCCTATGAGCAGTACTTC.

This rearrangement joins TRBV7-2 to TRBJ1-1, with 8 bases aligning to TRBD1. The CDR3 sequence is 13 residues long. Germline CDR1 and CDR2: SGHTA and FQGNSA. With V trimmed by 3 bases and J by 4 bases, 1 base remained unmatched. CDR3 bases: TGTGCCAGCAGCTTCGACAGGGGCACTGAAGCTTTCTTT. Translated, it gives CASSFDRGTEAFF.

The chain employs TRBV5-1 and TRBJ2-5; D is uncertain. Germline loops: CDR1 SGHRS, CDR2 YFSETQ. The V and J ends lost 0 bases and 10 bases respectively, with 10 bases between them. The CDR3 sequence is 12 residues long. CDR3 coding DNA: TGCGCCAGCAGCTTGGATCCGGGCTTCCAGTACTTC. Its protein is CASSLDPGFQYF. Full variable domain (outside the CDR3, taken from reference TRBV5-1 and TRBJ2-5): KAGVTQTPRYLIKTRGQQVTLSCSPISGHRSVSWYQQTPGQGLQFLFEYFSETQRNKGNFPGRFSGRQFSNSRSEMNVSTLELGDSALYLCASSLDPGFQYFGPGTRLLVL.

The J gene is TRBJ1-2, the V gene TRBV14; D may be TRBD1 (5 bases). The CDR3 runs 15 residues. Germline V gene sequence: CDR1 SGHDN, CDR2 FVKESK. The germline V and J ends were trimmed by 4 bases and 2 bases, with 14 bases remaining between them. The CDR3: CASSLGTTGNYGYTF. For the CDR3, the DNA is TGTGCCAGCAGCCTAGGGACGACCGGGAACTATGGCTACACCTTC.

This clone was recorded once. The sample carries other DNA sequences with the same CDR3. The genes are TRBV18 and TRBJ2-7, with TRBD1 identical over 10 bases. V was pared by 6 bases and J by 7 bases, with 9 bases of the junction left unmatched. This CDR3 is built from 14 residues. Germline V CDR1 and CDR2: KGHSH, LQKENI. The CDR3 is CASSTLDRGGEQYF. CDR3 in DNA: TGTGCCAGCTCCACCTTGGACAGGGGGGGTGAGCAGTACTTC.

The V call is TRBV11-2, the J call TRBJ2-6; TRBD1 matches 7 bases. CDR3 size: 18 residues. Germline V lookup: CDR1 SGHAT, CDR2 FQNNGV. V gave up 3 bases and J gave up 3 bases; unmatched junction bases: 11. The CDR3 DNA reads TGTGCCAGCAGCTTCCCGACAGGGAAAGAATTTGGGGCCAACGTCCTGACTTTC. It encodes CASSFPTGKEFGANVLTF.

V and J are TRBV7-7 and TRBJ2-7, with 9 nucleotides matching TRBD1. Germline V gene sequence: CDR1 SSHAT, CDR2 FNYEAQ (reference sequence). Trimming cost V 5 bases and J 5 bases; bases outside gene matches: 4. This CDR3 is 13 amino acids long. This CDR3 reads CASSRTGGHEQYF. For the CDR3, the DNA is TGTGCCAGCAGCCGCACAGGGGGCCACGAGCAGTACTTC.

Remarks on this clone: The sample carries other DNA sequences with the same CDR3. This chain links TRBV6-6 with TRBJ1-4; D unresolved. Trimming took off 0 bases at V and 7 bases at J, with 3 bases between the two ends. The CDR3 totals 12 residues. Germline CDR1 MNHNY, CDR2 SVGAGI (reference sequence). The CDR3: CASSYSGEKLFF. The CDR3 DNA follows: TGTGCCAGCAGTTACTCAGGTGAAAAACTGTTTTTT.

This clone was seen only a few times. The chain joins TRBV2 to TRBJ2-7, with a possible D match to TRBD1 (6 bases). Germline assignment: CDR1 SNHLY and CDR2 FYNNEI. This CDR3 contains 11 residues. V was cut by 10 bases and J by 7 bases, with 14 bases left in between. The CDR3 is CATDRTGEQYF. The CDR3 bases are TGTGCCACTGACAGGACGGGTGAGCAGTACTTC.

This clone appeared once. In DNA form, the CDR3 reads TGTGCCAGCAGCCCACGAGGATCTCTCCTATACGAGCAGTACTTC. This sequence encodes CASSPRGSLLYEQYF. The rearrangement links TRBV14 to TRBJ2-7; D gene uncertain. There are 15 residues in the CDR3. The V end was cut by 4 bases, the J end by 4 bases, with 17 bases between. Per the germline V gene, CDR1 is SGHDN and CDR2 is FVKESK.

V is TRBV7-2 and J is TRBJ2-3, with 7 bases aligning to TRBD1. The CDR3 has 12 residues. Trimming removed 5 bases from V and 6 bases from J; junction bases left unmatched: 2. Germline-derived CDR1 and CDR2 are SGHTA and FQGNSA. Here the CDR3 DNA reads TGTGCCAGCAGCAACAGGGGTGATACGCAGTATTTT. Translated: CASSNRGDTQYF.

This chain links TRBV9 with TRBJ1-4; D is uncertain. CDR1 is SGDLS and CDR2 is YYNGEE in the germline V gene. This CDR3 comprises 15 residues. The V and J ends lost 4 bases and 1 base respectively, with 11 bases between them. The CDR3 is CASSPRAVTNEKLFF. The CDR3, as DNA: TGTGCCAGCAGCCCCCGGGCAGTAACTAATGAAAAACTGTTTTTT. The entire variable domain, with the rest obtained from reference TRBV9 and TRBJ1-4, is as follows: DSGVTQTPKHLITATGQRVTLRCSPRSGDLSVYWYQQSLDQGLQFLIQYYNGEERAKGNILERFSAQQFPDLHSELNLSSLELGDSALYFCASSPRAVTNEKLFFGSGTQLSVL.

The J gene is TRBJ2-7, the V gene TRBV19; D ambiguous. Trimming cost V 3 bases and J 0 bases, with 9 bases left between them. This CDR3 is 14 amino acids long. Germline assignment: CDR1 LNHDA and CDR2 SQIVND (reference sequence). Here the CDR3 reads CASSISRNSYEQYF. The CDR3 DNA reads TGTGCCAGTAGTATTTCACGAAACTCCTACGAGCAGTACTTC.